This T cell receptor beta chain was sequenced for a study of T cells after yellow fever vaccination. Study-level findings and limits: Overlap between CD4 and CD8 compartments was detected for a small share of clonotypes.

This clonotype has at least ten counts. Its antigen remains unknown. TCR cDNA was made by 5'RACE template switching, adding a universal primer site and UMIs. Each CDR3 protein is one row after TCRdb ran MiXCR on the 5' RACE reads. The sample consists of 500,000 to 650,000 distinct CDR3 sequences, around 16% of them appearing once. J gave up 9 bases and V 5 bases, and 7 bases lay outside the gene matches. The germline V gene encodes CDR1 SGHAT and CDR2 FQNNGV. The length of the CDR3 is 13 residues. The source of this sequence is a man aged 18-30 years who received the YFV17D yellow fever vaccine. The V gene is TRBV11-2, the J gene TRBJ2-1, with 7 bases matching TRBD1. The source was PBMCs, collected roughly 5 days after the first yellow fever vaccination. CDR3 in DNA: TGTGCCAGCAGCATTGACAGGGTAGGTGAGCAGTTCTTC. Its protein product is CASSIDRVGEQFF.